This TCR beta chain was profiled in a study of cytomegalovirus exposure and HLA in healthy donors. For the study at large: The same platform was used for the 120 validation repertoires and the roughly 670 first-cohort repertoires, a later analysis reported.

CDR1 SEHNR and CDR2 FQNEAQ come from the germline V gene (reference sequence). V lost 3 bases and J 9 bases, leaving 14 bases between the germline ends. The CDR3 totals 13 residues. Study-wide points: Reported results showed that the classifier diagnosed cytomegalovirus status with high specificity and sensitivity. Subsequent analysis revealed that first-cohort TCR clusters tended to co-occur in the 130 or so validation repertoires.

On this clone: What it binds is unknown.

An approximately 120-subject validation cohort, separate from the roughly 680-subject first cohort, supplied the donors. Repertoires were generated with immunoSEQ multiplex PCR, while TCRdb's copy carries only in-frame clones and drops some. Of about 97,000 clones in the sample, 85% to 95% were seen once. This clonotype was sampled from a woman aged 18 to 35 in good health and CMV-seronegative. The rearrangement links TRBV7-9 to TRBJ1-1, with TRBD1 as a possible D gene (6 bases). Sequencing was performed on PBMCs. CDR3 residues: CASSFLGQIQAFF. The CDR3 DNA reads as TGTGCCAGCAGCTTCCTCGGACAGATACAAGCTTTCTTT. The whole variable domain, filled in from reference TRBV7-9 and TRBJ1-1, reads DTGVSQNPRHKITKRGQNVTFRCDPISEHNRLYWYRQTLGQGPEFLTYFQNEAQLEKSRLLSDRFSAERPKGSFSTLEIQRTEQGDSAMYLCASSFLGQIQAFFGQGTRLTVV.